Shown below are 2 T cell receptor beta chains from a single sample sequenced in a study of T cell changes during pregnancy in multiple sclerosis. Sequencing used immunoSEQ multiplex PCR; TCRdb keeps in-frame clones, though not all of them. The table has under 90,000 clones, about 91% seen once. The sequencing here drew on peripheral blood, taken in the second trimester of pregnancy. The receptors come from a female donor in good health, enrolled as a control in a pregnancy study.

This rearrangement joins TRBV7-2 to TRBJ2-6, with 8 bases aligning to TRBD1. V lost 1 base to trimming and J lost 0 bases; unmatched junction nucleotides: 2. The CDR3 is 17 amino acids. The germline V gene encodes CDR1 SGHTA and CDR2 FQGNSA. This CDR3 reads CASSLGTGSSGANVLTF. The DNA for the CDR3 is TGTGCCAGCAGCTTAGGGACAGGGAGCTCTGGGGCCAACGTCCTGACTTTC.

J is TRBJ1-4 and V is TRBV6-6; TRBD1 might be the D (5 bases). This CDR3 region has 15 residues. The germline gives CDR1 MNHNY, CDR2 SVGAGI (reference sequence). V was trimmed by 4 bases and J by 3 bases, leaving 12 bases between them. CDR3: CASSSPRVSNEKLFF. The DNA for the CDR3 is TGTGCCAGCAGTTCACCCAGGGTATCTAATGAAAAACTGTTTTTT.